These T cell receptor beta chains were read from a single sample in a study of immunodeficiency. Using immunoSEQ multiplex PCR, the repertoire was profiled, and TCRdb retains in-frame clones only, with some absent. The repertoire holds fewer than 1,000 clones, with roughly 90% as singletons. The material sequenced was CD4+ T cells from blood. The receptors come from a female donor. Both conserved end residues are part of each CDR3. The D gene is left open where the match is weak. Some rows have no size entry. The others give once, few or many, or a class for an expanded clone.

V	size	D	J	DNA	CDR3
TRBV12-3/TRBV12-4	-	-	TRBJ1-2	TGTGCCAGCAGTTTAAGGCCAGCTGGCTACACCTTC	CASSLRPAGYTF
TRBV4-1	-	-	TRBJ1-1	TGCGCCAGCAGCCAAGAACACTATGGAAATCCCGCTGAAGCTTTCTTT	CASSQEHYGNPAEAFF
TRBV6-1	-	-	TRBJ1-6	TGTGCCAGCAGTGAAAAATCTCCAATTAATTCACCCCTCCACTTT	CASSEKSPINSPLHF
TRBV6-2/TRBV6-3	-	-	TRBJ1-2	TGTGCCAGCAGTTACGGCAGGGCATATGGCTACACCTTC	CASSYGRAYGYTF
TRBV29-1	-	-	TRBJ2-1	TGCAGCGTTATCCCGACTGGTCGGGTTGCGGGGCGGGGAAGCGGTCTAGGCAATGAGCAGTTCTTC	CSVIPTGRVAGRGSGLGNEQFF
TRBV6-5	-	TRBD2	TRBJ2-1	TGTGCCAGCAGACTAGCGGGCTGGAATGAGCAGTTCTTC	CASRLAGWNEQFF
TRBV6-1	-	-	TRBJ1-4	TGTGCCAGCAGTGAACCTGCGGGAACAGGAAAACTGTTTTTT	CASSEPAGTGKLFF
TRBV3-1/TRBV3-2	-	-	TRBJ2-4	TGTGCCAGCAGCCAAGATCGCGGGGGCCAGTACTTC	CASSQDRGGQYF
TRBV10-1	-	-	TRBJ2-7	TGCGCCAGCAGCAATGGGGACCACGAGCAGTACTTC	CASSNGDHEQYF
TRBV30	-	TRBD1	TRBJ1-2	TGTGCCTGGGGGACAGCTTGGTACACCTTC	CAWGTAWYTF
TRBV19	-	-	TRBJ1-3	TGTGCCAGTAGTCCCGCGACAGGCCGTCGTGGAAGCACCATATATTTT	CASSPATGRRGSTIYF
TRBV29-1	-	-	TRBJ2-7	TGCAGCGTGACCGCCAATACAGGGCAGAGATTCTACGAGCAGTACTTC	CSVTANTGQRFYEQYF
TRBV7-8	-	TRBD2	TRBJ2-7	TGTGCCAGCAGCTCCGCCGGAGCGGGGGCCCATATTACGTACGAGCAGTACTTC	CASSSAGAGAHITYEQYF
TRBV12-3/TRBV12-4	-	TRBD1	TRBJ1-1	TGTGCCAGCAGTAGACAGGGGGCCACTGAAGCTTTCTTT	CASSRQGATEAFF
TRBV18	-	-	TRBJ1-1	TGTGCCAGCTCACCACCGGCAGGGAGAACTGAAGCTTTCTTT	CASSPPAGRTEAFF
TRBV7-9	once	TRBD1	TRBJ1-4	TGTGCCAGCAGCTACACTACAGGGGGGGATAATGAAAAACTGTTTTTT	CASSYTTGGDNEKLFF
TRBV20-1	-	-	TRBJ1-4	TGCAGTGCTAGTAACATCGAAAAACTGTTTTTT	CSASNIEKLFF
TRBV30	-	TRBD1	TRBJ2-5	TGTGCCTGGAGGATGGGACAGGGTTCGTGGAGGACCGTGGACCAAGAGACCCAGTACTTC	CAWRMGQGSWRTVDQETQYF
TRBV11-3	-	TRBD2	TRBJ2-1	TGTGCCAGCAGCTTAGAAGATAGCGGGAGTAACTACAATGAGCAGTTCTTC	CASSLEDSGSNYNEQFF
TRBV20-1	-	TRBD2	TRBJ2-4	TGCAGTGCTAGTTGGCTAGCGGGAGGTGGGGGGGTGAAAAACATTCAGTACTTC	CSASWLAGGGGVKNIQYF
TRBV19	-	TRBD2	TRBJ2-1	TGTGCCAGTAGTATTGACAAGCGGGGGGATGGCAATGAGCAGTTCTTC	CASSIDKRGDGNEQFF